This T cell receptor (beta chain) was sequenced for a study of shared clonotypes between healthy human individuals. Study-wide points: Larger richness was generally estimated for naive than memory subsets. Several donors showed sharing of around 5% of naive CD4 clonotypes.

On this clone: Its specificity is unknown.

The CDR3 loop spans 14 amino acids. Unmatched junction bases numbered 9, after V lost 7 bases and J lost 4 bases. Germline lookup yields CDR1 SQVTM and CDR2 ANQGSEA. Methods used by the authors: Filtering of immunoSEQ junctional sequences could not match full-length read filtering. Profiling relied on immunoSEQ multiplex PCR, and the TCRdb table lists in-frame clones only, not all of them. D and trimming were read from the DNA, whereas the V and J calls and clone size are those reported in that table. The table has about 2.3 million clones, approximately 93% seen once. Specimen: naive CD4+ T cells from PBMCs. Subset denoted: CD45RA+ positively selected. This TCR was sampled from a man aged 18 to 29 in good health. Some clones in this sample may be carry-over from other donors' samples. The rearrangement uses TRBV29-1 and TRBJ2-2; the match to TRBD1 covers 7 bases. CDR3 amino acids: CSAPINRGTGELFF. In DNA, the CDR3 is TGCAGCGCCCCAATAAACAGGGGCACCGGGGAGCTGTTTTTT.